This T cell receptor (beta chain) was retrieved from a study of cytomegalovirus exposure and HLA in healthy donors. The study ran its PCR with 60 Vbeta and 13 Jbeta primers. The protocol was immunoSEQ multiplex PCR, while the TCRdb copy is restricted to in-frame clones and leaves out a portion. This sample has about 83,000 clones; 60% to 85% occur once, and the top ten carry 5.9%. Donors showed nominal health when sampled, although they likely had unrecorded immune exposures. This clone came up a few times. Its antigen is not identified. Whole-study findings and limits: CMV antigen specificity was confirmed in vitro for three CMV-associated chains. The study designated fewer than 200 TCR beta chains cytomegalovirus-associated.

Sequenced input: PBMCs. This receptor was identified in a man aged 18 to 29 in good health and CMV-seropositive.

CDR3 nucleotide sequence: TGTGCCAGCAGCCAAGATCCAAGACAGGGCGGGGAGACCCAGTACTTC. Encoded protein: CASSQDPRQGGETQYF. The genes are TRBV4-2 and TRBJ2-5; 7 bases fit TRBD1. Germline loops: CDR1 LGHNA, CDR2 YNFKEQ. The V and J ends lost 0 bases and 5 bases, in that order; junction bases with no gene match: 9. The CDR3 covers 16 residues.